The 26 T cell receptor beta chains in this list originate from one sample, sequenced in a study of early T cells in non-severe SARS-CoV-2 infection. TCRdb re-derived calls from the 5' RACE reads in MiXCR, one entry per CDR3 protein. The profile shows 30,000 or so distinct CDR3 sequences, under 5% of them singletons. The sequencing sample was made of whole blood. The receptors originated from an adult who was a healthcare worker with PCR-confirmed SARS-CoV-2 infection or an uninfected control (not recorded which).

This clonotype was recorded at least ten times. This chain links TRBV5-1 with TRBJ2-3; 16 positions match TRBD2. The CDR3 loop spans 18 amino acids. Germline lookup yields CDR1 SGHRS and CDR2 YFSETQ. Trimming cost V 3 bases and J 4 bases; bases outside gene matches: 8. The DNA of the CDR3 is TGCGCCAGCAGCTCGGGACTAGCGGGGGGGCCGTTCGCAGATACGCAGTATTTT. Translating gives CASSSGLAGGPFADTQYF.

In this sample, this clonotype turned up many times. This CDR3 reads CASSEEGRSWTEAFF. The CDR3 region has the DNA TGTGCCAGCAGTGAGGAGGGACGGTCATGGACTGAAGCTTTCTTT. V gene TRBV6-1 combines with J gene TRBJ1-1, with D possibly TRBD1 on 5 matching bases. Germline CDR1 MNHNS, CDR2 SASEGT. Trimming cost V 3 bases and J 5 bases, with 16 bases left between them. There are 15 residues in the CDR3.

This clonotype has a count of ten or more. The gene calls are TRBV4-2 and TRBJ2-3; TRBD2 aligns across 8 bases. This CDR3 contains 13 residues. V shed 4 bases and J 8 bases; nucleotides not matched to a gene: 5. Germline V gives CDR1 LGHNA, CDR2 YNFKEQ. In DNA, the CDR3 is TGTGCCAGCAGCCCAGCCCGGGAGGGTACGCAGTATTTT. Its protein product is CASSPAREGTQYF.

This clonotype has at least ten counts. The chain uses TRBV7-2 and TRBJ2-5; D might be TRBD2 (6 bases). V lost 5 bases, J lost 7 bases, and 20 bases lay in between. The CDR3 consists of 15 residues. Germline V gene data show CDR1 as SGHTA and CDR2 as FQGNSA. The DNA for the CDR3 is TGTGCCAGCAGCCCACTCCGGGGGAGCTTGGTGACCCAGTACTTC. Translation gives CASSPLRGSLVTQYF.

The chain links TRBV12-3 or TRBV12-4 to TRBJ2-5; D ambiguous. There are 13 residues in the CDR3. The V end lost 1 base, the J end lost 1 base, and 4 bases lay between the germline ends. The CDR3 DNA reads TGTGCCAGCAGTTTAGTCGGCCAAGAGACCCAGTACTTC. This gives the protein CASSLVGQETQYF.

This clonotype was observed a handful of times. The DNA of the CDR3 is TGTGCCAGCAGTGCCGGATTGGTAGCGGGAGAGATCGGGGAGCTGTTTTTT. Protein: CASSAGLVAGEIGELFF. V and J are TRBV12-3 or TRBV12-4 and TRBJ2-2, with TRBD2 identical over 9 bases. The CDR3 sequence is 17 residues long. V was clipped by 5 bases and J by 7 bases; unmatched bases: 14.

This clonotype was recorded many times. The chain is built from TRBV7-7 and TRBJ2-1, with a tentative D call TRBD2 (7 bases). CDR1 and CDR2 (germline): SSHAT, FNYEAQ (reference sequence). The V and J ends lost 5 bases and 14 bases respectively, with 16 bases between them. This CDR3 has 12 amino acids. The CDR3 sequence is CASSPRGDIKFF. The DNA of the CDR3 is TGTGCCAGCAGCCCACGGGGGGACATCAAGTTCTTC.

This clonotype was detected ten times or more. The chain carries TRBV29-1 and TRBJ2-7; D possibly corresponds to TRBD1 (5 bases). This CDR3 is 14 amino acids long. The ends were cut back, 4 bases at V and 4 bases at J, with 17 bases in the middle. Germline-derived CDR1 and CDR2 are SQVTM and ANQGSEA. CDR3 nucleotide sequence: TGCAGCGTTGTACGAGAAGGGGCCCTTTACGAGCAGTACTTC. Protein: CSVVREGALYEQYF.

In regard to this clonotype: Given a much more abundant clone one base away, this may be a read error. The conserved final phenylalanine or tryptophan is absent from the CDR3, which likely points to a read error. This chain links TRBV14 with TRBJ2-5; possibly TRBD2 for D (5 bases). V lost 1 base and J 5 bases, leaving 14 bases between the germline ends. This CDR3 region has 15 residues. Per the germline V gene, CDR1 is SGHDN and CDR2 is FVKESK. The DNA for the CDR3 is TGTGCCAGCAGCCAAGGGGCGGGCAAATGGGAGACCCAGTACTAC. Protein: CASSQGAGKWETQYY.

Ten or more counts support this clonotype. The chain uses TRBV11-2 and TRBJ2-5, with TRBD1 as a possible D gene (6 bases). CDR1 is SGHAT, CDR2 FQNNGV, per germline. The CDR3 spans 13 residues. V shed 5 bases and J shed 4 bases, with 11 bases lying between them. This chain's CDR3 is CASSEDRRETQYF. For the CDR3, the DNA is TGTGCCAGCAGCGAGGACAGACGAGAGACCCAGTACTTC.

In this sample, this clonotype turned up many times. The chain links TRBV27 to TRBJ2-7; tentatively, D is TRBD1 (5 bases). CDR3 size: 13 residues. V was shortened by 5 bases and J by 7 bases, with 15 bases between the two germline ends. Germline V gene sequence: CDR1 MNHEY, CDR2 SMNVEV (reference sequence). The CDR3 region is CASSADGKGEQYF. The DNA for the CDR3 is TGTGCCAGCAGTGCGGACGGCAAGGGGGAGCAGTACTTC.

This clonotype came up a few times. This chain uses TRBV4-2 with TRBJ2-3, with D perhaps matching TRBD1 (8 bases). The CDR3 runs to 17 residues. The V and J ends lost 1 base and 2 bases respectively, with 16 bases between them. Germline values: CDR1 LGHNA, CDR2 YNFKEQ. CDR3 sequence: CASSQAYRGGLTDTQYF. The CDR3, as DNA: TGTGCCAGCAGCCAAGCCTACAGGGGGGGACTCACAGATACGCAGTATTTT.

The rearrangement joins TRBV7-2 to TRBJ2-5, with D unresolved. The germline V gene has CDR1 SGHTA and CDR2 FQGNSA. The CDR3 sequence is 14 residues long. Trimming left V 1 base short and J 5 bases short, with 11 bases between. CDR3 in amino acids: CASSLGLVLETQYF. Here the CDR3 DNA reads TGTGCCAGCAGCTTAGGGCTAGTCCTGGAGACCCAGTACTTC.

In its sample, this clonotype was seen many times. This sequence joins TRBV4-2 and TRBJ2-3; D is ambiguous. The length of the CDR3 is 12 residues. Per the germline V gene, CDR1 is LGHNA and CDR2 is YNFKEQ. Trimming removed 0 bases from V and 11 bases from J, with 9 bases in between. This chain's CDR3 is CASSQDARWQYF. CDR3 DNA: TGTGCCAGCAGCCAAGATGCCCGGTGGCAGTATTTT.

As for this clonotype: A single base separates this from a much larger clone, so it may be a read error. This CDR3 is CSVAWDSSYEQYF. For the CDR3, the DNA is TGCAGCGTTGCCTGGGACTCCTCCTACGAGCAGTACTTC. The chain uses TRBV29-1 and TRBJ2-7; D may be TRBD2 (6 bases). V gave up 4 bases and J gave up 0 bases, with 10 bases separating them. Germline CDR1 and CDR2: SQVTM and ANQGSEA. CDR3 length: 13 residues.

This clonotype was seen at least ten times. The J gene is TRBJ1-6, the V gene TRBV7-2; no definite D call. From germline, CDR1 is SGHTA and CDR2 FQGNSA. The V end lost 5 bases, the J end lost 14 bases, and 10 bases lay between the germline ends. CDR3 length: 11 residues. The CDR3: CASSVLSTLHF. DNA for the CDR3: TGTGCCAGCAGCGTTCTGTCGACCCTCCACTTT.

This clonotype was observed many times. This chain connects TRBV6-5 to TRBJ1-1; TRBD1 is a possible D gene (6 bases). The germline CDR1 and CDR2 sequences are MNHEY and SVGAGI. The CDR3 is made up of 12 amino acids. V shed 0 bases and J shed 14 bases, with 13 bases lying between them. The CDR3: CASSYSGGRRFF. The DNA for the CDR3 is TGTGCCAGCAGTTACTCGGGGGGGCGCCGATTCTTT.

This clonotype occurred many times. The V and J genes are TRBV7-8 and TRBJ1-1; D call uncertain. Trimming shortened V by 7 bases and J by 5 bases, and 17 bases separated the two germline ends. CDR1 and CDR2 (germline): SGHVS, FQNEAQ. The CDR3 contains 14 residues. The CDR3 here is CASMPWVGKTEAFF. CDR3 DNA sequence: TGTGCCAGCATGCCCTGGGTGGGGAAGACTGAAGCTTTCTTT.

This clonotype has ten or more counts. V usage is TRBV7-2 and J usage is TRBJ1-2, with D hard to call. Germline CDR1 and CDR2: SGHTA and FQGNSA. The V gene lost 7 bases and the J gene lost 8 bases, with 17 bases spanning the gap. CDR3 length equals 13 residues. The CDR3 coding sequence is TGTGCCAGCACCTTTGCTCCCGGCGGGGGCTACACCTTC. This translates into CASTFAPGGGYTF.

Only a few counts were recorded for this clonotype. The J gene is TRBJ2-3, the V gene TRBV18; TRBD2 aligns across 11 bases. Germline V lookup: CDR1 KGHSH, CDR2 LQKENI. V was clipped by 0 bases and J by 1 base; unmatched bases: 6. The CDR3 has 18 amino acids. The CDR3 reads CASSPPLTSGARTDTQYF. The CDR3 DNA follows: TGTGCCAGCTCACCACCTCTGACTAGCGGGGCCCGCACAGATACGCAGTATTTT.

Ten or more counts support this clonotype. The chain couples TRBV30 to TRBJ2-1; TRBD2 matches 13 bases. This CDR3 is 14 amino acids long. Germline V gene lookup returns CDR1 GTSNPN and CDR2 SVGIG (reference sequence). Trimming removed 5 bases from V and 9 bases from J; junction bases left unmatched: 7. CDR3 in amino acids: CAWDPGLAGTEQFF. The CDR3 nucleotides read TGTGCCTGGGACCCGGGACTAGCGGGGACTGAGCAGTTCTTC.

This clonotype was observed at least ten times. The chain is built from TRBV2 and TRBJ1-4, with D maybe TRBD1 (6 bases). Germline V gene sequence: CDR1 SNHLY, CDR2 FYNNEI. The CDR3 contains 14 residues. Trimming stripped 8 bases from V and 7 bases from J, with 17 bases between. The CDR3 here is CASAPAGQPEKLFF. The CDR3 DNA sequence: TGTGCCAGCGCCCCGGCAGGACAGCCTGAAAAACTGTTTTTT.

This clonotype was counted ten times or more. The chain links TRBV4-1 to TRBJ2-5; D not certain. V was shortened by 1 base and J by 3 bases, with 9 bases between the two germline ends. The CDR3 loop spans 14 amino acids. The V gene's germline CDR1 is MGHRA and CDR2 YSYEKL. The CDR3 DNA follows: TGCGCCAGCAGCCAAGCGCAGGATGAAGAGACCCAGTACTTC. Translation: CASSQAQDEETQYF.

This clonotype came up many times. The V and J genes are TRBV6-5 and TRBJ2-2; tentatively, D is TRBD1 (5 bases). V dropped 2 bases and J dropped 4 bases, with 11 bases sitting between them. Germline V lookup: CDR1 MNHEY, CDR2 SVGAGI. The length of the CDR3 is 15 residues. The CDR3 DNA sequence: TGTGCCAGCAGTTACGGCACAGGCCTCACCGGGGAGCTGTTTTTT. It codes for CASSYGTGLTGELFF.

CDR3 nucleotide sequence: TGTGCCACCTCTACGTTGACAGGGACCGGGGAGCTGTTTTTT. Translated, it gives CATSTLTGTGELFF. The rearrangement links TRBV2 to TRBJ2-2, with TRBD1 identical over 7 bases. The CDR3 spans 14 residues. Trimming at V came to 10 bases and at J to 5 bases, leaving 10 bases not matched to a gene. Germline V gene lookup returns CDR1 SNHLY and CDR2 FYNNEI.

This clonotype came up many times. The chain is built from TRBV20-1 and TRBJ2-7, with a weak D call TRBD2 (5 bases). V lost 0 bases and J lost 6, with 12 bases in between. This CDR3 has 13 residues. Per germline, CDR1 DFQATT and CDR2 SNEGSKA (reference sequence). CDR3 in DNA: TGCAGTGCTAGAGATCCTCTAGGAGGCGAGCAGTACTTC. This gives the protein CSARDPLGGEQYF.